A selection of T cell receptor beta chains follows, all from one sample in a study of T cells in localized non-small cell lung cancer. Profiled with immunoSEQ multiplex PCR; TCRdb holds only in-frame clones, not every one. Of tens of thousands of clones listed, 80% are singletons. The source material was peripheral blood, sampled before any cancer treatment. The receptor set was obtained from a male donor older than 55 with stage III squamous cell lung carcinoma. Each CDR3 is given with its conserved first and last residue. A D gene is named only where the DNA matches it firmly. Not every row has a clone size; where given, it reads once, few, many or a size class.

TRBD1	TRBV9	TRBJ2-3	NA	TGTGCCAGCAGCGACGGACAGGGCCTCAACGAGGGGGATACGCAGTATTTT	CASSDGQGLNEGDTQYF
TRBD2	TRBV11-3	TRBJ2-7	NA	TGTGCCAGCAGCTCGTCTAGCGGGTCTTACGAGCAGTACTTC	CASSSSSGSYEQYF
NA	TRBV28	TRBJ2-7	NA	TGTGCCAGCAGTTTAGGGGGCTCCTACGAGCAGTACTTC	CASSLGGSYEQYF
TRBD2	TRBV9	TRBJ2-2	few	TGTGCCAGCAGTCCGAGACTAGCTGTTCTCGGGGAGCTGTTTTTT	CASSPRLAVLGELFF
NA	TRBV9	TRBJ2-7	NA	TGTGCCAGCAGCGTAGGGGGCAGAACCTACGAGCAGTACTTC	CASSVGGRTYEQYF
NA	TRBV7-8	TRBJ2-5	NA	TGTGCCAGCAGCCGGGGACGGACCAGGGAGACCCAGTACTTC	CASSRGRTRETQYF
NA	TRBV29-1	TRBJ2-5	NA	TGCAGCGCAAACAGGGAGCCCTTACAAGAGACCCAGTACTTC	CSANREPLQETQYF
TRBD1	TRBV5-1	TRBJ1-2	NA	TGCGCCAGCAGCGAAGCCGGGACAGGGGGTAACTATGGCTACACCTTC	CASSEAGTGGNYGYTF
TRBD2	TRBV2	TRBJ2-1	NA	TGTGCCAGCAGTGACCCGACTAGCGGGAGAGGGATGGACAATGAGCAGTTCTTC	CASSDPTSGRGMDNEQFF
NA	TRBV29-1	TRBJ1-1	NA	TGCAGCGTTGAAGATGCGACGAACACTGAAGCTTTCTTT	CSVEDATNTEAFF
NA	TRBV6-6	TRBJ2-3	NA	TGTGCCAGCATCTTACAGGGTAGAATAACAGATACGCAGTATTTT	CASILQGRITDTQYF
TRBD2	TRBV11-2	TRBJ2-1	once	TGTGCCAGCAGCTTAATTGGACTAGCGGACAATGAGCAGTTCTTC	CASSLIGLADNEQFF
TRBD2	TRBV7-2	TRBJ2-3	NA	TGTGCCAGCAGCGCCCAGGGAGCGGGAGGGTATGATACGCAGTATTTT	CASSAQGAGGYDTQYF
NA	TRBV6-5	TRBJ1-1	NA	TGTGCCAGCCGGGGGAACACTGAAGCTTTCTTT	CASRGNTEAFF
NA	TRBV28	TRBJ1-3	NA	TGTGCCAGCAGTCCTTTCGACGGTTTTCCCTCTGGAAACACCATATATTTT	CASSPFDGFPSGNTIYF
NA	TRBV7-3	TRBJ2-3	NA	TGTGCCAGCAGCTCCGTAGGTACCACCACAGATACGCAGTATTTT	CASSSVGTTTDTQYF
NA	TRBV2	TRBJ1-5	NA	TGTGCCAGCAGGAGGGACAGCAATCAGCCCCAGCATTTT	CASRRDSNQPQHF
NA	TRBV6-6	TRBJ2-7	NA	TGTGCCAGCAGTTACGTGTCTAGCTCCTACGAGCAGTACTTC	CASSYVSSSYEQYF
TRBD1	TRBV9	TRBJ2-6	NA	TGTGCCAGCAGCGCCCCTTGGGACAGGGGTAGCCGAGGGGCCAACGTCCTGACTTTC	CASSAPWDRGSRGANVLTF
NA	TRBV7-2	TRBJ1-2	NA	TGTGCCAGCAGCTTTGCAGGGGCGGAGTATGGCTACACCTTC	CASSFAGAEYGYTF
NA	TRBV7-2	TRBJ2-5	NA	TGTGCCAGCAGCTTAGCGGGCGGGGCGAACCAAGAGACCCAGTACTTC	CASSLAGGANQETQYF
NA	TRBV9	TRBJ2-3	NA	TGTGCCAGCAGCGTAGAGGAGAATACGCAGTATTTT	CASSVEENTQYF
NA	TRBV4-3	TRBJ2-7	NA	TGCGCCAGCAGCCAGGCTGGGGACTTCACCTACGAGCAGTACTTC	CASSQAGDFTYEQYF
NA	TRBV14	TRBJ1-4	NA	TGTGCCAGCAGCCTCCGGGCCGGTAATGAAAAACTGTTTTTT	CASSLRAGNEKLFF
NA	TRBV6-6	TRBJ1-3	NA	TGTGCCAGCGCCTACGAGGACACCATATATTTT	CASAYEDTIYF
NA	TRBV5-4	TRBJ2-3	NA	TGTGCCAGCAGCTCGTACAGGGTGAATACGCAGTATTTT	CASSSYRVNTQYF
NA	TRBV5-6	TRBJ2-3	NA	TGTGCCAGCAGCTTGGCTGGGGATACGCAGTATTTT	CASSLAGDTQYF
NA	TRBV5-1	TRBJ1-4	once	TGCGCCAGCAGCTTGGAAGGTAGTGAAAAACTGTTTTTT	CASSLEGSEKLFF
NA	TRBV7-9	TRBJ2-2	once	TGTGCCAGCAGCTTAGCGATAATAAGTTATTCCGGGGAGCTGTTTTTT	CASSLAIISYSGELFF
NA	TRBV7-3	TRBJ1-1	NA	TGTGCCAGCAGCCTTACCAGGGTTGCTGAAGCTTTCTTT	CASSLTRVAEAFF
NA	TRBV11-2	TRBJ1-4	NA	TGTGCCAGCAGCTTTGAAGGGATCTCGAATGAAAAACTGTTTTTT	CASSFEGISNEKLFF
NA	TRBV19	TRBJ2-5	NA	TGTGCCAGTAGTCCGCTGGGCATAGAGACCCAGTACTTC	CASSPLGIETQYF
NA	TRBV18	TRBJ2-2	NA	TGTGCCAGCTCACTCTGGCAGACCGACACCGGGGAGCTGTTTTTT	CASSLWQTDTGELFF
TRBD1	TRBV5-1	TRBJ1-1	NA	TGCGCCAGCACTCCGGGACAGGAGTTCACTGAAGCTTTCTTT	CASTPGQEFTEAFF
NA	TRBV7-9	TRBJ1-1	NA	TGTGCCAGCAGCCTCCAAGGGGGGAACACTGAAGCTTTCTTT	CASSLQGGNTEAFF
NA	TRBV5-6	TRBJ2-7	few	TGTGCCAGCAGCTCATACTATGGCGAGCAGTACTTC	CASSSYYGEQYF
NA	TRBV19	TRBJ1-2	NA	TGTGCCAGTAGTATAGTCGCAGGGGATTATGGCTACACCTTC	CASSIVAGDYGYTF
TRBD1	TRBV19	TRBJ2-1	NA	TGTGCCAGTAGTGGGCTGACAGGGGGCTACAATGAGCAGTTCTTC	CASSGLTGGYNEQFF
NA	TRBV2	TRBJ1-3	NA	TGTGCCAGCACAGTCCACCACTCTGGAAACACCATATATTTT	CASTVHHSGNTIYF
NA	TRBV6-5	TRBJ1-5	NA	TGTGCCAGCTCCGGGCGGGGGACAATCATGGCCCAGCATTTT	CASSGRGTIMAQHF
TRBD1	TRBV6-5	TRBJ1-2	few	TGTGCCAGCTCGGGACAGGGAGTGGGCTATGGCTACACCTTC	CASSGQGVGYGYTF
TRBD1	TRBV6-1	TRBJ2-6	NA	TGTGCCAGCAGTCTACAGGGGTCTGGGGCCAACGTCCTGACTTTC	CASSLQGSGANVLTF
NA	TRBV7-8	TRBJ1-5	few	TGTGCCAGCAGCTTAGTGTCCGGGTTGGGCAATCAGCCCCAGCATTTT	CASSLVSGLGNQPQHF
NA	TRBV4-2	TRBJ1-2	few	TGTGCCAGCAGCCCTCGGGGGGCTGAAGACTACACCTTC	CASSPRGAEDYTF
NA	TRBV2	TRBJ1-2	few	TGTGCCGGAGCCGGGACGGAGAGCTATGGCTACACCTTC	CAGAGTESYGYTF
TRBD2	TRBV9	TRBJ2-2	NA	TGTGCCAGCAGCGTACATGTGGGCGGGAGCGGCACCGGGGAGCTGTTTTTT	CASSVHVGGSGTGELFF
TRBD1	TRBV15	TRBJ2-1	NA	TGTGCCACCAGCAGAGGGCCGGGACAGGGGGCAAATGAGCAGTTCTTC	CATSRGPGQGANEQFF
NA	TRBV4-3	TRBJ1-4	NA	TGCGCCAGCAGCCAAGATCTGAGGGGCTTCGAAAAACTGTTTTTT	CASSQDLRGFEKLFF
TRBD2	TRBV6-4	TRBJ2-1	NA	TGTGCCAGCTCGGCAGAACTAGCGGGAGGAAACAATGAGCAGTTCTTC	CASSAELAGGNNEQFF
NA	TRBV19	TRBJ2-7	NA	TGTGCCAGTAGTAGGGACGGGAACCTTCTTTACGAGCAGTACTTC	CASSRDGNLLYEQYF
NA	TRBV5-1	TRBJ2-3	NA	TGCGCCAGCAGCCTGGCGTATAGTTACACAGATACGCAGTATTTT	CASSLAYSYTDTQYF